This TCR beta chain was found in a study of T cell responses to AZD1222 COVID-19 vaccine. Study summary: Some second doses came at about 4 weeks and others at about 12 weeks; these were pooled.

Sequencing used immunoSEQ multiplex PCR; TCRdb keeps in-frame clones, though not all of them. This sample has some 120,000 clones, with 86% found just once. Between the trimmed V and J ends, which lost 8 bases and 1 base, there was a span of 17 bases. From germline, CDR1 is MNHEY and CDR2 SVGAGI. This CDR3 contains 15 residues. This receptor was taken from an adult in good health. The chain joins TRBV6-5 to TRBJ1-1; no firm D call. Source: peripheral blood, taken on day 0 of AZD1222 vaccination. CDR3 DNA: TGTGCCAGCCTCTCGACGGTCGCGGGGAACACTGAAGCTTTCTTT. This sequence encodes CASLSTVAGNTEAFF.